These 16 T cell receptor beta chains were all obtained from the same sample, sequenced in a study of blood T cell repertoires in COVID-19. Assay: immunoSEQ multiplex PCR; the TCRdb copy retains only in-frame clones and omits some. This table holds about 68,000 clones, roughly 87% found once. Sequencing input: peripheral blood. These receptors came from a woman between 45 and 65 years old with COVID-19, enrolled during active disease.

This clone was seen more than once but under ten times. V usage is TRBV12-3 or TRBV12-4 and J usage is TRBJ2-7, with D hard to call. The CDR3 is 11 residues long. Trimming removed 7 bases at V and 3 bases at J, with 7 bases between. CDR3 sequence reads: CASTELYEQYF. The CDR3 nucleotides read TGTGCCAGCACCGAACTCTACGAGCAGTACTTC.

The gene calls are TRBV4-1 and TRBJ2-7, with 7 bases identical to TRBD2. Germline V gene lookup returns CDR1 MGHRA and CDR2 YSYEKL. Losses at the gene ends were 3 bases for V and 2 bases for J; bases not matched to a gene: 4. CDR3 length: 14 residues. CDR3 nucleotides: TGCGCCAGCAGCCACGGGAGGAGTGCCTACGAGCAGTACTTC. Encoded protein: CASSHGRSAYEQYF.

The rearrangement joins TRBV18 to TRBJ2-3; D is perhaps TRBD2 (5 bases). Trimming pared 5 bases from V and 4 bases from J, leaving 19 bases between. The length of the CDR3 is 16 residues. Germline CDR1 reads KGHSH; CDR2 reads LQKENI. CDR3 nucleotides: TGTGCCAGCTCATCTGGACTCGGCGGGTGGCCAGATACGCAGTATTTT. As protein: CASSSGLGGWPDTQYF.

The CDR3 reads CASSLSGRANEQYF. The CDR3, as DNA: TGTGCCAGCAGTTTAAGCGGGAGGGCCAACGAGCAGTACTTC. The V gene is TRBV28, the J gene TRBJ2-7; 10 nucleotides match TRBD2. The V and J ends lost 2 bases and 5 bases, in that order; junction bases with no gene match: 3. The germline CDR1 and CDR2 sequences are MDHEN and SYDVKM. There are 14 residues in the CDR3.

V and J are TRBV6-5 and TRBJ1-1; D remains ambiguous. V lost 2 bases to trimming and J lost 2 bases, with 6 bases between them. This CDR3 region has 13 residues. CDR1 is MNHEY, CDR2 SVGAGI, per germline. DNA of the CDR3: TGTGCCAGCAGTTACGTAGCAAACACTGAAGCTTTCTTT. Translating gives CASSYVANTEAFF.

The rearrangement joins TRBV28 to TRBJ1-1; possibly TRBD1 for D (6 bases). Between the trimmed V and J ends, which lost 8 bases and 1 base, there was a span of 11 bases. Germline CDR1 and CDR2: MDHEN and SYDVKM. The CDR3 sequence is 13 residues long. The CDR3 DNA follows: TGTGCCAGCCTCACAGGGAGGAACACTGAAGCTTTCTTT. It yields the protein CASLTGRNTEAFF.

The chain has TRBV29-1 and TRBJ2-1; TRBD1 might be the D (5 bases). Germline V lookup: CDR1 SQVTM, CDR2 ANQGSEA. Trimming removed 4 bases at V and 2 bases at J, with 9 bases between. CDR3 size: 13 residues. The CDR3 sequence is CSVGQGTYNEQFF. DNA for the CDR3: TGCAGCGTTGGGCAGGGAACCTACAATGAGCAGTTCTTC.

Here the CDR3 DNA reads TGTGCCAGCAGTACTAGCGGGAGGGAAAATGAGCAGTTCTTC. It is translated as CASSTSGRENEQFF. This chain uses TRBV7-2 with TRBJ2-1; TRBD2 aligns across 13 bases. The germline V gene has CDR1 SGHTA and CDR2 FQGNSA. Trimming removed 6 bases from V and 7 bases from J; junction bases left unmatched: 3. The CDR3 has 14 amino acids.

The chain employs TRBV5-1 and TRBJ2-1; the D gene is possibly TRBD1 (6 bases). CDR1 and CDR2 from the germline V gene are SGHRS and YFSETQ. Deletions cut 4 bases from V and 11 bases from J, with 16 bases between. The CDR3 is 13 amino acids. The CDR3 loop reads CASSQGIGSQQFF. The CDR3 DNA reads TGCGCCAGCAGCCAGGGGATCGGCAGTCAGCAGTTCTTC.

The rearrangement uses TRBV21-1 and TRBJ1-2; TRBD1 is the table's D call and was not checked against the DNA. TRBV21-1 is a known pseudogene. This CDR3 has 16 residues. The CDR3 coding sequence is TGTGCCAGCAGCAAAGCTCCTCTGGACAGGGGAGAAGGGTACACCTTC. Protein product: CASSKAPLDRGEGYTF.

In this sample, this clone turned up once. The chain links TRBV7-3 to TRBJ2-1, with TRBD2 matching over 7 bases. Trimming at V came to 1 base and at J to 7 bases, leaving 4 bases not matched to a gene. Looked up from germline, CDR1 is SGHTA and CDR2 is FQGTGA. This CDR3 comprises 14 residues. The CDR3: CASSLKGRGNEQFF. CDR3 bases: TGTGCCAGCAGCTTAAAAGGGCGGGGGAATGAGCAGTTCTTC.

The CDR3 DNA reads as TGTGCCAGCAGAAAACTAGCGGCAGCTCAGAACGAGCAGTACTTC. Translation gives CASRKLAAAQNEQYF. The V and J genes are TRBV11-2 and TRBJ2-7, with TRBD2 matching 8 bases. The germline gives CDR1 SGHAT, CDR2 FQNNGV. With V trimmed by 6 bases and J by 5 bases, 12 bases remained unmatched. CDR3 length equals 15 residues.

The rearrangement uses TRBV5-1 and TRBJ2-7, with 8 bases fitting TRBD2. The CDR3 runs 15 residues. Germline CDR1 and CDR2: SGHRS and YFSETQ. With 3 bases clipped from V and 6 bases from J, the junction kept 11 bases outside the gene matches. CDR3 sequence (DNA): TGCGCCAGCAGCTCCCGTCCGGGGGGGGCGCTCGAGCAGTACTTC. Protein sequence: CASSSRPGGALEQYF.

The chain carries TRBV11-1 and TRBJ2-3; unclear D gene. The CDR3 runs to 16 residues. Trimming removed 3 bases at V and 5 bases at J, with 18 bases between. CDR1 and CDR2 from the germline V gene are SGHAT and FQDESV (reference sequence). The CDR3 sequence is CASSLNDWIAQDTQYF. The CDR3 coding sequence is TGTGCCAGCAGCTTGAATGACTGGATAGCACAAGATACGCAGTATTTT.

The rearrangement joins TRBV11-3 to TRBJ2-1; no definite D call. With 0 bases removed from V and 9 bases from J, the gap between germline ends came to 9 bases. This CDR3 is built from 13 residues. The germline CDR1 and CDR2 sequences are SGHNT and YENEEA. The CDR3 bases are TGTGCCAGCAGCTTAGAAATTTCGGGTGAGCAGTTCTTC. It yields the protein CASSLEISGEQFF.

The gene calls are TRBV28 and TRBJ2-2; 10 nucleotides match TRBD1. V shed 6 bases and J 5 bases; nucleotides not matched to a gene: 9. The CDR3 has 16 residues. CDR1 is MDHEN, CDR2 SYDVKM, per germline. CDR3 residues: CASSWAGTGVTGELFF. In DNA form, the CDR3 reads TGTGCCAGCAGCTGGGCCGGGACAGGGGTAACCGGGGAGCTGTTTTTT.